The T cell receptor (beta chain) described here comes from a study of shared clonotypes between healthy human individuals. General study findings and limits: In contrast to clonotypes shared by all four donors, non-shared clonotypes had lower generation probabilities. Naive subsets generally had larger estimated richness than memory subsets.

About this clone: Its antigen is not identified.

Each subset's genomic DNA was split evenly across several immunoSEQ plates. As originally analysed: As immunoSEQ supplied junction-only sequences (without quality scores), filtering differed. Clones were sequenced by immunoSEQ multiplex PCR, and TCRdb holds only the in-frame ones, with some missing. V and J calls and clone size are given by that table; D and trimming were obtained from the DNA. The sample consists of 1.5 million to 2.5 million clones, less than 95% of them appearing once. The naive CD8 population came from CD45RO-negative cells selected for CCR7, without terminally differentiated effector memory CD45RA+ cells. This receptor was taken from a man between 18 and 35 years old in good health. The sequencing sample was made of naive CD8+ T cells sorted from blood.

Here the CDR3 DNA reads TGTGCCAGCTCACCACCAGTATCGGCAGATACGCAGTATTTT. Protein product: CASSPPVSADTQYF. The V call is TRBV18, the J call TRBJ2-3; no clear D. The CDR3 totals 14 residues. V was shortened by 0 bases and J by 4 bases, with 8 bases between the two germline ends. Germline V gene data show CDR1 as KGHSH and CDR2 as LQKENI.